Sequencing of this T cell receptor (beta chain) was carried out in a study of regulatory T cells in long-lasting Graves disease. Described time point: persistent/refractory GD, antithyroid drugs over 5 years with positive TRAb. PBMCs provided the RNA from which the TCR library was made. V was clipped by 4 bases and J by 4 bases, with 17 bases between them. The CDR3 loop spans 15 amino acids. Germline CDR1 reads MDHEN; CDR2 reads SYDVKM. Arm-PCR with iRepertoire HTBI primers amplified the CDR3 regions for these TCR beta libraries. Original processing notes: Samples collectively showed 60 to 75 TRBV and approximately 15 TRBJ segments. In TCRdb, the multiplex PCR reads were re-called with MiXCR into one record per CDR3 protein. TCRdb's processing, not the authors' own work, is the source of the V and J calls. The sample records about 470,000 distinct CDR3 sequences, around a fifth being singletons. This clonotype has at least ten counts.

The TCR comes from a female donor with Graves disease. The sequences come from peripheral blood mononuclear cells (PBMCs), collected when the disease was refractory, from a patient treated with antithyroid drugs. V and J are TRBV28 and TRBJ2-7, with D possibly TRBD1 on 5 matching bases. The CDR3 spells CASSSDTARGYEQYF. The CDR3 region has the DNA TGTGCCAGCAGTTCGGACACGGCCCGTGGTTACGAGCAGTACTTC.